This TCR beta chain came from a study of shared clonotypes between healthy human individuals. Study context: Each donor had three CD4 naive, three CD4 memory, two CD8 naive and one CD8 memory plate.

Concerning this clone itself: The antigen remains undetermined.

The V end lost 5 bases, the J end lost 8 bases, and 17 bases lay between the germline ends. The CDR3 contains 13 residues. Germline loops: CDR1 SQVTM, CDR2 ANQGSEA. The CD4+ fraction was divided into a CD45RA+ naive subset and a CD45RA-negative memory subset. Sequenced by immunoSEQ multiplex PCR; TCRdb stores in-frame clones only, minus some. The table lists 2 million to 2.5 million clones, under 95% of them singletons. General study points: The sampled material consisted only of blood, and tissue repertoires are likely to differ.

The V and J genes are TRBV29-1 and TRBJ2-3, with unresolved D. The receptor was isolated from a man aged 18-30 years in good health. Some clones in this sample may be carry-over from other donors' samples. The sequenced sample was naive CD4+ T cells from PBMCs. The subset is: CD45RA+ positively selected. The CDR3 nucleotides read TGCAGCGTTAAACCTTCGGGCGTGGGTACGCAGTATTTT. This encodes CSVKPSGVGTQYF.